These 4 T cell receptor beta chains share one sample of origin, sequenced in a study of beta chain features in type 1 diabetes. General observations from the study: All four CD4+ subsets from Type 1 diabetes patients carried moderately but significantly shorter TCRB CDR3s.

All of the isolated RNA was reverse transcribed, so expressed TCRB transcripts were sequenced. Only in-frame clones appear in the TCRdb table, and some are missing; sequencing was by immunoSEQ multiplex PCR. This table has 250,000 or so clones, more than 11% appearing once. Their antigen targets remain unknown. Sequenced material: naive CD4+ T cells from blood. These receptors all stem from a man aged 25 to 40 with type 1 diabetes.

This sequence joins TRBV29-1 and TRBJ2-5, with 9 bases that match TRBD2. The J call may be faulty, since TRBJ2-7 better matches the DNA end. Per the germline V gene, CDR1 is SQVTM and CDR2 is ANQGSEA. The CDR3 has 14 residues. CDR3 sequence: CSVGLAGGPGEQYF. The CDR3 nucleotides read TGCAGCGTTGGCCTTGCGGGAGGGCCTGGCGAGCAGTACTTC.

This clone was found a few times. V is TRBV29-1 and J is TRBJ1-2; unclear D gene. There are 13 residues in the CDR3. Between the trimmed V and J ends, which lost 4 bases and 4 bases, there was a span of 13 bases. Germline V gene data show CDR1 as SQVTM and CDR2 as ANQGSEA. The DNA of the CDR3 is TGCAGCGTTGGTATCTTAGAGGCCTATGGCTACACCTTC. It specifies CSVGILEAYGYTF.

V gene TRBV2 combines with J gene TRBJ2-7; D not resolved. The V gene's germline CDR1 is SNHLY and CDR2 FYNNEI. V lost 8 bases to trimming and J lost 3 bases, with 8 bases between them. The CDR3 sequence is 11 residues long. CDR3 DNA sequence: TGTGCCAGCTCCAGACTCTACGAGCAGTACTTC. The encoded protein is CASSRLYEQYF. Together with reference TRBV2 and TRBJ2-7, the CDR3 gives the full variable domain: EPEVTQTPSHQVTQMGQEVILRCVPISNHLYFYWYRQILGQKVEFLVSFYNNEISEKSEIFDDQFSVERPDGSNFTLKIRSTKLEDSAMYFCASSRLYEQYFGPGTRLTVT.

This chain links TRBV7-6 with TRBJ2-3; TRBD2 matches at 11 bases. This CDR3 is 15 amino acids long. The V segment lost 5 bases and the J segment 5 bases; nucleotides outside the gene matches: 6. Germline assignment: CDR1 SGHVS and CDR2 FNYEAQ. CDR3 loop: CASSGTSGGGDTQYF. As DNA, the CDR3 is TGTGCCAGCAGCGGTACTAGCGGGGGTGGAGATACGCAGTATTTT.